This TCR beta chain was found in a study of control samples from healthy donors and cancer patients. Data came from immunoSEQ multiplex PCR; TCRdb stores just in-frame clones and leaves some out. The data hold 150,000 to 200,000 clones, with about 93% observed a single time. Germline V gene lookup returns CDR1 SGHTA and CDR2 FQGNSA. CDR3 length: 12 amino acids. V was trimmed by 3 bases and J by 8 bases, leaving 10 bases between them. The sequence derives from a man between 18 and 35 years old in good health. The V and J genes are TRBV7-2 and TRBJ1-1; tentatively, D is TRBD1 (6 bases). Material for sequencing was blood. The CDR3 loop is CASSLGHQEAFF. The DNA of the CDR3 is TGTGCCAGCAGCTTGGGACACCAGGAAGCTTTCTTT.